The 9 T cell receptor beta chains presented below share a single source sample, sequenced in a study of blood T cells in healthy people across ages (dated by TCRdb to about 2015). The library was obtained by 5' RACE. Sequencing instrument: Illumina HiSeq 2500. A second roughly 7 to 11 cycle PCR used a sample-barcoded 5' primer and a J-beta primer mix. TCRdb's own reprocessing of the public reads used fastp at Q25 and MiXCR and kept productive beta chains. Each entry merges the rows of one CDR3 protein and shows their most common DNA and genes. The sample data list some 860,000 distinct CDR3 sequences, and roughly three fifths of these were observed just once. The ten largest clones represent roughly 24% of the sample. The sample was blood. Receptors originate from a man aged 40-50 years in good health.

The chain couples TRBV18 to TRBJ2-1, with 8 bases matching TRBD1. J lost 7 bases, V lost 5 bases, and 4 bases had no gene match. The CDR3 sequence is 13 residues long. Germline assignment: CDR1 KGHSH and CDR2 LQKENI. The CDR3 loop is CASSADRENEQFF. The DNA for the CDR3 is TGTGCCAGCTCAGCGGACAGGGAGAATGAGCAGTTCTTC.

This chain uses TRBV7-2 with TRBJ2-3; D is possibly TRBD1 or TRBD2 (5 bases each). This CDR3 has 19 residues. Germline V lookup: CDR1 SGHTA, CDR2 FQGNSA. V lost 4 bases and J lost 3, with 26 bases in between. The CDR3 sequence: CASSSLLPRDVWGTDTQYF. In DNA form, the CDR3 reads TGTGCCAGCAGCTCCCTCCTTCCCCGGGACGTATGGGGGACAGATACGCAGTATTTT.

The J gene is TRBJ2-5, the V gene TRBV28, with D hard to call. There are 16 residues in the CDR3. Trimming took off 3 bases at V and 3 bases at J, with 17 bases between the two ends. Germline V gene lookup returns CDR1 MDHEN and CDR2 SYDVKM. The CDR3 region has the DNA TGTGCCAGCAGTTTTGGTGACTGGAAAAAGGAAGAGACCCAGTACTTC. Its protein product is CASSFGDWKKEETQYF.

The V and J genes are TRBV5-1 and TRBJ1-1; D is undetermined. The CDR3 is made up of 14 amino acids. V lost 5 bases to trimming and J lost 2 bases, with 13 bases between them. Germline V gene lookup returns CDR1 SGHRS and CDR2 YFSETQ. The CDR3 here is CASRPGLLNTEAFF. The CDR3 nucleotides read TGCGCCAGCAGACCGGGATTGTTAAACACTGAAGCTTTCTTT.

This clonotype showed up just a few times. This chain uses TRBV20-1 with TRBJ2-5; TRBD1 might be the D (6 bases). Deletions cut 6 bases from V and 5 bases from J, with 13 bases between. Germline CDR1 is DFQATT and CDR2 is SNEGSKA (reference sequence). This CDR3 has 12 residues. The CDR3 DNA reads as TGCAGTGCAACCAGGGGTCGGGAGACCCAGTACTTC. This codes for CSATRGRETQYF.

The CDR3 spells CSARPLAGGSYEQYF. Here the CDR3 DNA reads TGCAGTGCTAGACCACTAGCGGGAGGTAGCTACGAGCAGTACTTC. This chain joins TRBV20-1 and TRBJ2-5; the match to TRBD2 covers 12 bases. The DNA end favors TRBJ2-7, so the J call may be wrong. From germline, CDR1 is DFQATT and CDR2 SNEGSKA (reference sequence). The CDR3 loop spans 15 amino acids.

The CDR3 nucleotides are TGTGCCAGCAGTTTTGTTCCCGGGGATGAAAAACTGTTTTTT. It encodes CASSFVPGDEKLFF. J is TRBJ1-4 and V is TRBV12-3 or TRBV12-4; D not certain. V shed 3 bases and J shed 6 bases, with 11 bases lying between them. The CDR3 runs 14 residues.

The rearrangement joins TRBV27 to TRBJ2-2; a possible D gene is TRBD2 (5 bases). Trimming took off 7 bases at V and 5 bases at J, with 23 bases between the two ends. CDR3 length: 17 residues. Germline CDR1 reads MNHEY; CDR2 reads SMNVEV (reference sequence). CDR3: CASTPRREPVGTGELFF. For the CDR3, the DNA is TGTGCCAGCACCCCTAGACGGGAACCGGTGGGGACCGGGGAGCTGTTTTTT.

This sequence joins TRBV4-3 and TRBJ2-1; a possible D gene is TRBD1 (5 bases). This CDR3 spans 16 amino acids. Looked up from germline, CDR1 is LGHNA and CDR2 is YSLEER. Trimming shortened V by 1 base and J by 6 bases, and 16 bases separated the two germline ends. This chain's CDR3 is CASSQGVMVGRNEQFF. CDR3 nucleotide sequence: TGCGCCAGCAGCCAAGGTGTAATGGTGGGGCGCAATGAGCAGTTCTTC.